A selection of T cell receptor beta chains follows, all from one sample in a study of shared clonotypes between healthy human individuals. Repertoires were generated with immunoSEQ multiplex PCR, while TCRdb's copy carries only in-frame clones and drops some. The sample has about 1 million clones, more than 60% seen once. Input material: memory CD4+ T cells sorted from blood. All receptors derive from a man between 18 and 35 years old in good health. The CDR3 runs from the conserved cysteine through the conserved F or W. Fields, in order: clone size, V gene, J gene, D gene, CDR3 protein, CDR3 DNA. A D gene is named only where the DNA matches it firmly. Size tells how often a clone was seen (once, few, many) or the class of an expanded clone, and some rows leave it out.

.	TRBV9	TRBJ2-4	.	CASSAGTTIDIQYF	TGTGCCAGCAGCGCCGGGACGACTATAGACATTCAGTACTTC
.	TRBV7-9	TRBJ1-1	TRBD1	CASSPDRNPTEAFF	TGTGCCAGCAGCCCGGACAGGAATCCCACTGAAGCTTTCTTT
.	TRBV10-2	TRBJ1-1	.	CASNQGKNTEAFF	TGCGCCAGCAATCAGGGGAAGAACACTGAAGCTTTCTTT
.	TRBV5-1	TRBJ1-2	TRBD1	CASSPTGTGAGYTF	TGCGCCAGCAGCCCAACCGGGACAGGGGCTGGCTACACCTTC
.	TRBV30	TRBJ1-2	.	CAWSSQGYGYTF	TGTGCCTGGTCCTCGCAGGGCTATGGCTACACCTTC
.	TRBV10-3	TRBJ1-5	.	CATGQPNQPQHF	TGTGCCACCGGACAGCCCAATCAGCCCCAGCATTTT
.	TRBV5-1	TRBJ2-2	.	CASSFSGVGTGELFF	TGCGCCAGCAGCTTCTCGGGGGTGGGGACCGGGGAGCTGTTTTTT
.	TRBV27	TRBJ2-7	TRBD1	CASSSRDRGVYEQYF	TGTGCCAGCAGTTCCCGGGACAGGGGGGTCTACGAGCAGTACTTC
.	TRBV6-5	TRBJ1-1	.	CASSYVGDTEAFF	TGTGCCAGCAGTTACGTGGGAGACACTGAAGCTTTCTTT
few	TRBV5-1	TRBJ2-3	.	CASNLASSTDTQYF	TGCGCCAGCAATCTGGCGTCTAGCACAGATACGCAGTATTTT
.	TRBV10-3	TRBJ1-5	TRBD1	CAIRGDSYSNQPQHF	TGTGCCATCAGGGGGGACAGCTATAGCAATCAGCCCCAGCATTTT
few	TRBV5-1	TRBJ2-5	.	CASSEGGSLETQYF	TGCGCCAGCAGCGAAGGGGGTAGCTTAGAGACCCAGTACTTC
.	TRBV20-1	TRBJ2-3	.	CSAPKADTQYF	TGCAGTGCTCCGAAGGCAGATACGCAGTATTTT
few	TRBV7-2	TRBJ2-1	TRBD1	CASIPDRGRTEQFF	TGTGCCAGCATCCCGGACAGGGGTAGGACTGAGCAGTTCTTC
few	TRBV5-6	TRBJ2-3	.	CASSFGTGKSDTQYF	TGTGCCAGCAGCTTTGGAACAGGGAAGTCAGATACGCAGTATTTT
.	TRBV7-9	TRBJ2-1	.	CASSLRRSSYNEQFF	TGTGCCAGCAGCTTACGGAGGAGCTCCTACAATGAGCAGTTCTTC
few	TRBV28	TRBJ1-5	.	CATYTGKRQPQHF	TGTGCCACCTATACAGGGAAAAGGCAGCCCCAGCATTTT
.	TRBV9	TRBJ2-7	TRBD2	CASSPSTSVSYEQYF	TGTGCCAGCAGCCCCAGTACTAGCGTTTCCTACGAGCAGTACTTC
once	TRBV4-1	TRBJ1-5	.	CASSLTGDPYSNQPQHF	TGCGCCAGCAGCTTAACCGGGGACCCCTATAGCAATCAGCCCCAGCATTTT
.	TRBV10-3	TRBJ2-3	TRBD2	CAISGSSGRASTDTQYF	TGTGCCATCAGTGGGAGTAGCGGGAGGGCTAGCACAGATACGCAGTATTTT
few	TRBV11-2	TRBJ2-7	.	CASTQTTGSYEQYF	TGTGCCAGCACCCAAACGACAGGCTCCTACGAGCAGTACTTC
.	TRBV5-1	TRBJ2-7	.	CASRPGDRSYEQYF	TGCGCCAGCAGGCCGGGGGATCGCTCCTACGAGCAGTACTTC
.	TRBV5-4	TRBJ2-3	TRBD2	CASSPTSGGGTDTQYF	TGTGCCAGCAGCCCTACAAGCGGGGGGGGCACAGATACGCAGTATTTT
few	TRBV6-1	TRBJ2-3	.	CASSISNTQYF	TGTGCCAGCAGTATCTCGAATACGCAGTATTTT
.	TRBV2	TRBJ2-3	TRBD2	CASRGRAGSTDTQYF	TGTGCCAGCAGGGGCAGAGCGGGGAGCACAGATACGCAGTATTTT
few	TRBV5-5	TRBJ1-1	TRBD1	CASNNPGTGINTEAFF	TGTGCCAGTAACAACCCCGGGACAGGGATAAACACTGAAGCTTTCTTT
.	TRBV7-2	TRBJ2-3	.	CASSSRGQFTDTQYF	TGTGCCAGCAGCTCGCGGGGACAATTCACAGATACGCAGTATTTT
.	TRBV15	TRBJ2-1	TRBD2	CATSRDEGGNNEQFF	TGTGCCACCAGCAGAGATGAGGGAGGGAACAATGAGCAGTTCTTC
.	TRBV19	TRBJ2-2	.	CASSIVGTGELFF	TGTGCCAGTAGTATAGTTGGGACCGGGGAGCTGTTTTTT
.	TRBV6-5	TRBJ2-7	.	CASSYSPGGTYEQYF	TGTGCCAGCAGTTACTCACCGGGTGGGACCTACGAGCAGTACTTC
.	TRBV9	TRBJ2-7	.	CASSPLDKRGSLYEQYF	TGTGCCAGCAGCCCCCTTGACAAAAGGGGCTCTCTTTACGAGCAGTACTTC
.	TRBV11-2	TRBJ1-6	.	CASSFTRTEALHF	TGTGCCAGCAGCTTTACCCGGACAGAGGCCCTCCACTTT
once	TRBV19	TRBJ2-1	TRBD2	CASSPERGAYNEQFF	TGTGCCAGTAGTCCTGAGCGGGGTGCCTACAATGAGCAGTTCTTC
.	TRBV27	TRBJ2-7	TRBD2	CASSALSGSRYEQYF	TGTGCCAGCAGCGCGCTAAGCGGGAGTCGATACGAGCAGTACTTC
many	TRBV4-1	TRBJ2-3	.	CASSQVGPGTDTQYF	TGCGCCAGCAGCCAAGTTGGGCCTGGCACAGATACGCAGTATTTT
.	TRBV10-1	TRBJ2-5	.	CASSDNSQETQYF	TGCGCCAGCAGTGATAACTCCCAAGAGACCCAGTACTTC
.	TRBV5-4	TRBJ2-7	TRBD1	CASSSTNRDRVLYEQYF	TGTGCCAGCAGCTCCACCAACCGGGACAGGGTTTTATACGAGCAGTACTTC
once	TRBV5-1	TRBJ2-7	TRBD1	CASSLEGTGVGEQYF	TGCGCCAGCAGCTTGGAGGGGACAGGGGTAGGCGAGCAGTACTTC
.	TRBV2	TRBJ2-7	.	CASRSVGYEQYF	TGTGCCAGCAGGTCAGTCGGGTACGAGCAGTACTTC
.	TRBV7-2	TRBJ2-5	TRBD1	CASSFTRDRAETQYF	TGTGCCAGCAGCTTTACCCGGGACAGGGCGGAGACCCAGTACTTC
.	TRBV4-1	TRBJ2-1	.	CASSQDRGIYNEQFF	TGCGCCAGCAGCCAAGATCGGGGAATTTACAATGAGCAGTTCTTC
.	TRBV28	TRBJ2-5	TRBD2	CASSASGEQETQYF	TGTGCCAGCAGTGCTAGCGGGGAACAAGAGACCCAGTACTTC
.	TRBV6-6	TRBJ2-7	.	CASSLRGGSLHEQYF	TGTGCCAGCAGTTTGAGGGGGGGGTCTCTCCACGAGCAGTACTTC
few	TRBV28	TRBJ1-5	.	CASSSLTGASSQPQHF	TGTGCCAGCAGTTCACTAACCGGGGCAAGCTCCCAGCCCCAGCATTTT
.	TRBV5-1	TRBJ2-7	.	CASSIDVVYEQYF	TGCGCCAGCAGCATCGACGTAGTCTACGAGCAGTACTTC
few	TRBV6-5	TRBJ1-1	.	CASSYSRQNFF	TGTGCCAGCAGTTACTCAAGGCAGAACTTCTTT
.	TRBV19	TRBJ2-7	.	CASSPQVQGPYEQYF	TGTGCCAGTAGTCCCCAAGTCCAGGGACCCTACGAGCAGTACTTC
once	TRBV9	TRBJ1-4	.	CASSVDVRVEEKLFF	TGTGCCAGCAGCGTAGACGTGAGGGTAGAAGAAAAACTGTTTTTT
.	TRBV7-3	TRBJ2-1	.	CASSTNGGALGEQFF	TGTGCCAGCAGCACGAACGGTGGTGCCTTGGGTGAGCAGTTCTTC
.	TRBV5-1	TRBJ2-6	.	CASRQGTNSGANVLTF	TGCGCCAGCAGACAGGGGACTAACTCTGGGGCCAACGTCCTGACTTTC
.	TRBV29-1	TRBJ2-1	TRBD1	CSVGAGTGHNEQFF	TGCAGCGTTGGGGCCGGGACAGGGCACAATGAGCAGTTCTTC
once	TRBV7-2	TRBJ2-1	TRBD2	CASSSYGTSGLNEQFF	TGTGCCAGCAGCTCTTACGGGACTAGCGGGCTCAATGAGCAGTTCTTC
.	TRBV5-6	TRBJ2-2	.	CASSLEQNTGELFF	TGTGCCAGCAGCTTGGAACAGAACACCGGGGAGCTGTTTTTT